The clone carrying this TCR beta chain was observed many times. Its antigen is as yet unknown. This specimen belongs to a study of blood T cells in healthy people across ages. Overall study: About one barcoded beta molecule per two T cells came from capture by template switching. Study-wide results and caveats: Donors of long life had a larger count of naive CD4+ cells and greater diversity than aged donors.

Sample-barcoded 5' priming and a J-beta primer mix drove a second PCR of about 7 to 11 cycles. Each sample provided no less than 3 million CDR3-containing paired-end reads. TCRdb reanalysed the 5' RACE reads using MiXCR and keeps one entry per CDR3 protein. The sample has some 1.4 million distinct CDR3 sequences; around 39% are singletons. Between the trimmed V and J ends, which lost 0 bases and 1 base, there was a span of 4 bases. Germline V lookup: CDR1 SGHRS, CDR2 YFSETQ. This CDR3 has 13 residues. Total RNA was extracted at no less than 5.5 micrograms per sample. This clonotype was obtained from a woman aged 18-29 years in good health. V and J are TRBV5-1 and TRBJ1-1; D uncertain. Specimen: blood. The chain's CDR3 is CASSLASNTEAFF. Written as DNA, the CDR3 is TGCGCCAGCAGCTTGGCGTCGAACACTGAAGCTTTCTTT.